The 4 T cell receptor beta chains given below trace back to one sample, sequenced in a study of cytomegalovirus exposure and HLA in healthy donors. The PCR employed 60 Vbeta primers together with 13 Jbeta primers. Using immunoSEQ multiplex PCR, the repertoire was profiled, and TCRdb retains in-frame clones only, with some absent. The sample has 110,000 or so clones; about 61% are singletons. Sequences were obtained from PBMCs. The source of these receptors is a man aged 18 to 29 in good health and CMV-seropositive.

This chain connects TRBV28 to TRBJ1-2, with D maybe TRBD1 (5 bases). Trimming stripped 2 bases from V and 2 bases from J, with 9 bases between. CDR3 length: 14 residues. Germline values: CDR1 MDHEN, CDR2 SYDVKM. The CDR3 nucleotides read TGTGCCAGCAGTTTAATTAGGGGAAACTATGGCTACACCTTC. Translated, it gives CASSLIRGNYGYTF.

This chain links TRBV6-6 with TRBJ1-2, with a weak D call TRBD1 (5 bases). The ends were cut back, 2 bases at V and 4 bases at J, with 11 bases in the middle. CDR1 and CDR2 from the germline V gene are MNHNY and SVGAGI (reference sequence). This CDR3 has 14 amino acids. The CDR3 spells CASSYRQGVYGYTF. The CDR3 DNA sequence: TGTGCCAGCAGTTACCGCCAGGGTGTCTATGGCTACACCTTC.

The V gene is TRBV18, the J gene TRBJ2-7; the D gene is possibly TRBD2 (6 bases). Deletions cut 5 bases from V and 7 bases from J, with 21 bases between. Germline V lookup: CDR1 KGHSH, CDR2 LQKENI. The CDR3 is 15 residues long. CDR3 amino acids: CASSTGTGGFGEQYF. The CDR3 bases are TGTGCCAGCTCAACTGGGACTGGAGGGTTTGGGGAGCAGTACTTC.

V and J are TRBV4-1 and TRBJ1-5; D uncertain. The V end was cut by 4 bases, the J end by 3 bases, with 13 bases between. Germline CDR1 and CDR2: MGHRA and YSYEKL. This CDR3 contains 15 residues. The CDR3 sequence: CASSPAGRNNQPQHF. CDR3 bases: TGCGCCAGCAGCCCGGCAGGAAGGAACAATCAGCCCCAGCATTTT.